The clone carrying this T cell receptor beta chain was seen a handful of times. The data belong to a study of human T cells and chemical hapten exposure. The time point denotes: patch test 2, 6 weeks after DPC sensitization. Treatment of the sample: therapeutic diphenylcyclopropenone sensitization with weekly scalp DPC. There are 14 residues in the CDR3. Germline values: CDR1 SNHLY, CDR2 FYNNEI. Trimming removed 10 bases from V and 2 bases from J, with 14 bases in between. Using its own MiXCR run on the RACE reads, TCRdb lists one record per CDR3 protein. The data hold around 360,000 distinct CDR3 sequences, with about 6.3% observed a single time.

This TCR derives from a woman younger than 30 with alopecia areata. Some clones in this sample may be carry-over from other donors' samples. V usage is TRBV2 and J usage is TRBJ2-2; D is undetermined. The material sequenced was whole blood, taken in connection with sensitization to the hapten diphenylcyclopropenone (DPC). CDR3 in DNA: TGTGCCACGAGGTTGTTGCTAAACACCGGGGAGCTGTTTTTT. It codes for CATRLLLNTGELFF.